The rows below give T cell receptor beta chains drawn from one sample of a study of radiotherapy plus CTLA-4 blockade in lung cancer. Repertoires were generated with immunoSEQ multiplex PCR, while TCRdb's copy carries only in-frame clones and drops some. This table has 20,000 to 25,000 clones, about 73% appearing once. The starting material was peripheral blood, obtained from a patient treated with radiotherapy plus ipilimumab. Source of these receptors: a human donor with non-small cell lung cancer who had stable disease on radiotherapy plus ipilimumab. CDR3s include the opening cysteine and the closing phenylalanine or tryptophan. Fields, in order: CDR3 protein, CDR3 DNA, V gene, J gene, clone size, D gene. D genes are given only for firm matches. The size field is filled for only some rows; it gives once, few, many or a size class.

CASSLTSGGRGLYEQYF	TGTGCCAGCAGCTTAACTAGTGGCGGGAGAGGGTTGTACGAGCAGTACTTC	TRBV7-3	TRBJ2-7	once	TRBD2
CASRTGQGSNQPQHF	TGTGCCAGCAGAACCGGACAGGGTAGCAATCAGCCCCAGCATTTT	TRBV28	TRBJ1-5	.	TRBD1
CASSFFKWSGNTIYF	TGTGCCAGCAGCTTTTTCAAGTGGTCTGGAAACACCATATATTTT	TRBV7-9	TRBJ1-3	once	.
CASSHSGSPYEQYF	TGTGCCAGCAGCCATAGCGGGTCCCCCTACGAGCAGTACTTC	TRBV6-5	TRBJ2-7	.	TRBD2
CASSPTSGGYAETQYF	TGTGCCAGCAGCCCAACTAGCGGTGGTTACGCAGAGACCCAGTACTTC	TRBV7-9	TRBJ2-5	few	TRBD2
CASSLKEAAEQYF	TGTGCCAGCAGTTTGAAGGAAGCAGCCGAGCAGTACTTC	TRBV28	TRBJ2-7	.	.
CASSLAARTVGQGASEQYF	TGCGCCAGCAGCTTGGCCGCTCGAACCGTAGGACAGGGGGCGAGTGAGCAGTACTTC	TRBV5-1	TRBJ2-7	.	TRBD1
CASIGANTGELFF	TGTGCCAGCATTGGGGCGAACACCGGGGAGCTGTTTTTT	TRBV6-5	TRBJ2-2	.	.
CATSRGNRDYTDTQYF	TGTGCCACCAGCAGAGGGAACAGGGACTACACAGATACGCAGTATTTT	TRBV15	TRBJ2-3	.	.
CSAVQGFNEAFF	TGCAGCGCTGTACAGGGTTTTAATGAAGCTTTCTTT	TRBV29-1	TRBJ1-1	.	.
CASIGDREYSYNEQFF	TGTGCCAGCATCGGGGATCGGGAGTACTCCTACAATGAGCAGTTCTTC	TRBV2	TRBJ2-1	.	.
CASSQDPGTAYGYTF	TGCGCCAGCAGCCAAGATCCTGGGACAGCTTATGGCTACACCTTC	TRBV4-3	TRBJ1-2	.	TRBD1
CASGGPSSGNTIYF	TGTGCCAGCGGCGGACCCAGCTCTGGAAACACCATATATTTT	TRBV6-6	TRBJ1-3	few	.
CASSQKYPQETQYF	TGTGCCAGCAGCCAAAAATATCCCCAAGAGACCCAGTACTTC	TRBV4-2	TRBJ2-5	once	.
CASTREATSYNEQFF	TGTGCCAGCACGAGAGAGGCTACCTCCTACAATGAGCAGTTCTTC	TRBV6-5	TRBJ2-1	.	.
CASSQGTGNTGELFF	TGCGCCAGCAGCCAAGGAACCGGAAACACCGGGGAGCTGTTTTTT	TRBV4-1	TRBJ2-2	.	.